Listed below are T cell receptor beta chains from one sample, sequenced in a study of blood T cell repertoires in COVID-19. Sequencing used immunoSEQ multiplex PCR; TCRdb keeps in-frame clones, though not all of them. This repertoire shows roughly 250,000 clones, roughly 84% found once; its top ten account for less than 8%. Specimen: peripheral blood. The receptors originated from a woman aged 45-59 years with acute or convalescent COVID-19. Both conserved end residues are part of each CDR3.

V | CDR3
TRBV19 | CASSIEGRVLGTQYF
TRBV11-2 | CASSRGGAWNTEAFF
TRBV5-4 | CASSPQHGVSTGELFF
TRBV5-5 | CASSFGLAGYNEQFF
TRBV3-1/TRBV3-2 | CASSQQGGREPQHF
TRBV27 | CASSLDRGPSPLHF
TRBV2 | CAGRSGTATDTQYF
TRBV5-1 | CASSIRAGNSPLHF
TRBV10-3 | CAISVTSGRDSGELFF
TRBV10-1 | CASSAGTGGNQPQHF
TRBV5-4 | CASSSGGVGETQYF
TRBV4-2 | CASSQAGRISSYNEQFF
TRBV18 | CASSPSGDSGNTIYF
TRBV4-3 | CASSRLAGAAYEQYF
TRBV12-3/TRBV12-4 | CASSLARGTEAFF
TRBV19 | CASSIPDGGGTDTQYF
TRBV10-2 | CASSGTGTSGTGELFF
TRBV28 | CASSLYREAFF
TRBV3-1/TRBV3-2 | CASSQDVVAGAGETQYF
TRBV11-2 | CASSFPGMVPEAFF
TRBV19 | CASSTTANTEAFF
TRBV7-2 | CASRPWGGGNTEAFF